These T cell receptor beta chains were read from a single sample in a study of T-cell reconstitution after alpha-beta-depleted transplantation in children. TCRdb reanalysed the PCR reads using MiXCR and keeps one entry per CDR3 protein. The sample includes about 200,000 distinct CDR3 sequences, 5% to 6.5% of them seen just once. The sample in question was PBMCs, obtained before TCRalphabeta/CD19-depleted stem cell transplant. Source of these receptors: a girl less than two years old with combined immunodeficiency, due to receive a stem cell transplant. The CDR3 runs from the conserved cysteine through the conserved F or W.

v_call: TRBV20-1; j_call: TRBJ2-4; cdr3_aa: CSAYRVELAKNIQYF
v_call: TRBV6-6; j_call: TRBJ2-5; cdr3_aa: CASSYYRWTQYF
v_call: TRBV27; j_call: TRBJ1-2; cdr3_aa: CASSSARLSLLDYGYTF
v_call: TRBV5-1; j_call: TRBJ2-1; cdr3_aa: CASSPGLVLSSGNEQFF
v_call: TRBV4-3; j_call: TRBJ2-3; cdr3_aa: CASSPGGMGDTQYF
v_call: TRBV19; j_call: TRBJ2-2; cdr3_aa: CASSPLGVPGELFF
v_call: TRBV15; j_call: TRBJ2-5; cdr3_aa: CATSSLGGLAGEGETQYF
v_call: TRBV19; j_call: TRBJ2-5; cdr3_aa: CASSIGGRGRETQYF
v_call: TRBV7-8; j_call: TRBJ1-2; cdr3_aa: CASSLDWDRPHF
v_call: TRBV19; j_call: TRBJ2-3; cdr3_aa: CASGPTSGGTDTQYF
v_call: TRBV4-2; j_call: TRBJ1-4; cdr3_aa: CASSQGRRGRPNEKLFF
v_call: TRBV7-2; j_call: TRBJ2-7; cdr3_aa: CASSFSWTGITYEQYF
v_call: TRBV12-3/TRBV12-4; j_call: TRBJ2-7; cdr3_aa: CASSLGTTYEQYF
v_call: TRBV7-2; j_call: TRBJ2-1; cdr3_aa: CASRVDGRAFNEQFF
v_call: TRBV29-1; j_call: TRBJ1-4; cdr3_aa: CSVEVDSWPEKLFF
v_call: TRBV5-1; j_call: TRBJ2-3; cdr3_aa: CASSLDGTSSTDTQYF
v_call: TRBV4-1; j_call: TRBJ2-1; cdr3_aa: CASSQESSYNEQFF
v_call: TRBV4-3; j_call: TRBJ2-3; cdr3_aa: CASSQFQLAGGPRDTQYF
v_call: TRBV7-9; j_call: TRBJ2-7; cdr3_aa: CASSLGHVLEQYF
v_call: TRBV20-1; j_call: TRBJ2-1; cdr3_aa: CSEREGPSDEQFF
v_call: TRBV12-3/TRBV12-4; j_call: TRBJ2-4; cdr3_aa: CASRVAGGNIQYF
v_call: TRBV28; j_call: TRBJ2-2; cdr3_aa: CASSWGPANTGELFF
v_call: TRBV6-2/TRBV6-3; j_call: TRBJ2-1; cdr3_aa: CASSRWGLAGVSSYNEQFF
v_call: TRBV20-1; j_call: TRBJ2-2; cdr3_aa: CSASGVYTGELFF
v_call: TRBV2; j_call: TRBJ2-1; cdr3_aa: CASPPKLPGYNEQFF
v_call: TRBV6-2/TRBV6-3; j_call: TRBJ1-5; cdr3_aa: CASSLRGGLGTRLAQHF
v_call: TRBV7-2; j_call: TRBJ2-7; cdr3_aa: CASSLDTSGGYEQYF
v_call: TRBV9; j_call: TRBJ2-1; cdr3_aa: CASSVGSESYNEQFF
v_call: TRBV11-2; j_call: TRBJ2-7; cdr3_aa: CASSLEEGAYEQYF
v_call: TRBV30; j_call: TRBJ2-5; cdr3_aa: CAWSVGQQETQYF
v_call: TRBV12-3/TRBV12-4; j_call: TRBJ2-3; cdr3_aa: CASSRRGTSTDTQYF
v_call: TRBV18; j_call: TRBJ2-7; cdr3_aa: CASSPIGSYEQYF
v_call: TRBV27; j_call: TRBJ2-7; cdr3_aa: CASSLRAGPLYEQYF
v_call: TRBV7-2; j_call: TRBJ1-2; cdr3_aa: CASSSPWDREIWGYTF
v_call: TRBV20-1; j_call: TRBJ2-1; cdr3_aa: CSARDIAHVDYNEQFF
v_call: TRBV9; j_call: TRBJ1-4; cdr3_aa: CASSPGRVATNEKLFF
v_call: TRBV7-3; j_call: TRBJ2-2; cdr3_aa: CASSLGLNTGELFF
v_call: TRBV29-1; j_call: TRBJ2-3; cdr3_aa: CSVEAFGRGGRDTQYF
v_call: TRBV29-1; j_call: TRBJ2-5; cdr3_aa: CSAQGRPQETQYF
v_call: TRBV20-1; j_call: TRBJ1-6; cdr3_aa: CSAKQGSPLHF
v_call: TRBV20-1; j_call: TRBJ2-1; cdr3_aa: CSARGHEQFF
v_call: TRBV10-3; j_call: TRBJ2-7; cdr3_aa: CAIGGQGYEQYF
v_call: TRBV18; j_call: TRBJ1-6; cdr3_aa: CASSPYRDRGGSPLHF
v_call: TRBV7-6; j_call: TRBJ1-1; cdr3_aa: CASSYQPDTEAFF
v_call: TRBV25-1; j_call: TRBJ1-2; cdr3_aa: CASRGGQGYGYTF
v_call: TRBV12-3/TRBV12-4; j_call: TRBJ1-2; cdr3_aa: CASLSDSGTANYGYTF
v_call: TRBV20-1; j_call: TRBJ2-2; cdr3_aa: CSASTSGAITGELFF
v_call: TRBV7-2; j_call: TRBJ2-6; cdr3_aa: CASSLGPPGPGRISGANVLTF
v_call: TRBV24-1; j_call: TRBJ2-1; cdr3_aa: CATSAGGEQFF
v_call: TRBV29-1; j_call: TRBJ2-2; cdr3_aa: CSVAGHPNTGELFF
v_call: TRBV7-6; j_call: TRBJ2-7; cdr3_aa: CASSPWGLAASYEQYF
v_call: TRBV7-8; j_call: TRBJ1-1; cdr3_aa: CASSLEIGPQLDTEAFF
v_call: TRBV29-1; j_call: TRBJ2-7; cdr3_aa: CSVADRGNYEQYF
v_call: TRBV6-5; j_call: TRBJ1-2; cdr3_aa: CASSYSSVSGYTF
v_call: TRBV12-3/TRBV12-4; j_call: TRBJ1-2; cdr3_aa: CASSRQGFNGYTF